One sample yielded the 18 T cell receptor beta chains listed below, sequenced in a study of blood T cell repertoires in COVID-19. Clones were sequenced by immunoSEQ multiplex PCR, and TCRdb holds only the in-frame ones, with some missing. The repertoire holds hundreds of thousands of clones, with more than 75% as singletons. Sequencing input: PBMCs or T cells enriched from blood (not recorded which). All receptors derive from a woman aged 45-65 years who had recovered from COVID-19.

V and J are TRBV11-2 and TRBJ2-7, with 7 bases identical to TRBD1. The CDR3 totals 15 residues. Germline assignment: CDR1 SGHAT and CDR2 FQNNGV. Trimming at V came to 0 bases and at J to 6 bases, leaving 8 bases not matched to a gene. The CDR3 DNA reads TGTGCCAGCAGCTTAGATCCGACAGGGTGGAGCGAGCAGTACTTC. Translated, it gives CASSLDPTGWSEQYF.

J is TRBJ1-2 and V is TRBV13; 9 bases match TRBD1. The J segment lost 6 bases and the V segment lost 0 bases, leaving 8 bases of the junction unmatched. This CDR3 region has 16 residues. Germline CDR1 is PRHDT and CDR2 is FYEKMQ (reference sequence). Here the CDR3 reads CASSLGDTGGNDGYTF. The CDR3 nucleotides read TGTGCCAGCAGCTTAGGGGATACAGGGGGCAACGATGGCTACACCTTC.

V gene TRBV6-2 or TRBV6-3 combines with J gene TRBJ1-5, with TRBD1 matching over 8 bases. With V trimmed by 6 bases and J by 2 bases, 6 bases remained unmatched. This CDR3 spans 15 amino acids. Per the germline V gene, CDR1 is MNHEY and CDR2 is SVGEGT. The CDR3 nucleotides read TGTGCCAGCAGCCCTACAGGGGGTGGCAATCAGCCCCAGCATTTT. Protein sequence: CASSPTGGGNQPQHF.

Here the CDR3 DNA reads TGTGCCAGCAGCTTCACCCATGGACAGGGAAACACTGAAGCTTTCTTT. It encodes CASSFTHGQGNTEAFF. This chain uses TRBV11-2 with TRBJ1-1, with 8 bases aligning to TRBD1. Germline CDR1 is SGHAT and CDR2 is FQNNGV. Losses at the gene ends were 3 bases for V and 2 bases for J; bases not matched to a gene: 8. This CDR3 has 16 residues.

This chain connects TRBV6-5 to TRBJ1-5; no reliable D call. The ends were cut back, 0 bases at V and 4 bases at J, with 10 bases in the middle. CDR3 size: 15 residues. CDR1 MNHEY and CDR2 SVGAGI come from the germline V gene. Here the CDR3 DNA reads TGTGCCAGCAGTTACTCGAGGGAAAGGAATCAGCCCCAGCATTTT. It specifies CASSYSRERNQPQHF.

The gene calls are TRBV5-1 and TRBJ2-5; 8 nucleotides line up with TRBD2. This CDR3 has 15 amino acids. Trimming cost V 4 bases and J 5 bases; bases outside gene matches: 10. Germline V gives CDR1 SGHRS, CDR2 YFSETQ. CDR3 bases: TGCGCCAGCAGCCCAAGGATAGCGGGATTCGAGACCCAGTACTTC. Protein sequence: CASSPRIAGFETQYF.

The V call is TRBV27, the J call TRBJ2-2; 8 bases align to TRBD2. CDR1 is MNHEY, CDR2 SMNVEV, per germline (reference sequence). Trimming removed 3 bases from V and 5 bases from J; junction bases left unmatched: 8. CDR3 length equals 16 residues. This CDR3 reads CASSFLLPGGTGELFF. CDR3 in DNA: TGTGCCAGCAGTTTTTTGTTGCCGGGAGGGACCGGGGAGCTGTTTTTT.

CDR3 region: CASSLSNYGYTF. As DNA, the CDR3 is TGTGCCAGCAGCTTAAGCAACTATGGCTACACCTTC. V gene TRBV11-3 combines with J gene TRBJ1-2; D gene ambiguous. With 2 bases removed from V and 2 bases from J, the gap between germline ends came to 3 bases. The CDR3 is made up of 12 amino acids. In germline, CDR1 is SGHNT, CDR2 YENEEA. Filled out from reference TRBV11-3 and TRBJ1-2, the complete variable domain reads EAGVVQSPRYKIIEKKQPVAFWCNPISGHNTLYWYLQNLGQGPELLIRYENEEAVDDSQLPKDRFSAERLKGVDSTLKIQPAELGDSAVYLCASSLSNYGYTFGSGTRLTVV.

CDR3 in DNA: TGTGCCAGCAGCTTATTTAGCTCAAAGAACACTGAAGCTTTCTTT. This sequence encodes CASSLFSSKNTEAFF. The J gene is TRBJ1-1, the V gene TRBV7-9; D unclear. The length of the CDR3 is 15 residues. From germline, CDR1 is SEHNR and CDR2 FQNEAQ (reference sequence). Trimming took off 2 bases at V and 1 base at J, with 11 bases between the two ends. The full variable domain, in which reference TRBV7-9 and TRBJ1-1 provide the parts outside the CDR3, is DTGVSQNPRHKITKRGQNVTFRCDPISEHNRLYWYRQTLGQGPEFLTYFQNEAQLEKSRLLSDRFSAERPKGSFSTLEIQRTEQGDSAMYLCASSLFSSKNTEAFFGQGTRLTVV.

The V and J genes are TRBV6-1 and TRBJ1-5; D is unclear. This CDR3 comprises 15 residues. Trimming stripped 2 bases from V and 7 bases from J, with 15 bases between. The germline V gene has CDR1 MNHNS and CDR2 SASEGT. CDR3 protein: CASSERVGGTQPQHF. DNA for the CDR3: TGTGCCAGCAGTGAAAGGGTCGGAGGAACGCAGCCCCAGCATTTT.

The J gene is TRBJ2-3, the V gene TRBV7-9; TRBD2 aligns across 9 bases. V lost 1 base, J lost 8 bases, and 4 bases stayed unmatched. This CDR3 is 14 amino acids long. Germline CDR1 and CDR2: SEHNR and FQNEAQ (reference sequence). CDR3 nucleotides: TGTGCCAGCAGCTTAGGGACTAGCGCTAGTACGCAGTATTTT. This translates into CASSLGTSASTQYF.

This chain connects TRBV18 to TRBJ1-5; D perhaps matches TRBD1 (5 bases). Germline lookup yields CDR1 KGHSH and CDR2 LQKENI. Trimming removed 5 bases from V and 1 base from J, with 9 bases in between. CDR3 length: 14 amino acids. CDR3 coding DNA: TGTGCCAGCTCAGAGACAGAAAGCAATCAGCCCCAGCATTTT. It specifies CASSETESNQPQHF.

This chain joins TRBV10-3 and TRBJ2-1; 9 bases map to TRBD2. The CDR3 length is 15 residues. The germline gives CDR1 ENHRY, CDR2 SYGVKD. V trimming: 3 bases; J trimming: 8 bases; junction bases outside the gene matches: 8. The CDR3 region is CAISELAGRGDEQFF. The DNA of the CDR3 is TGTGCCATCAGTGAACTAGCGGGCCGGGGAGATGAGCAGTTCTTC.

CDR3: CASSDAGGQYF. CDR3 nucleotide sequence: TGTGCCAGCAGCGACGCGGGGGGACAGTACTTC. The V gene is TRBV3-1 (or the pseudogene TRBV3-2), the J gene TRBJ2-7, with TRBD2 matching 8 bases. J gave up 10 bases and V 5 bases, and 4 bases lay outside the gene matches. The CDR3 is 11 residues long. Germline values: CDR1 LGHDT, CDR2 YNNKEL (reference sequence).

A word on this clone: At one end the junction does not follow the germline gene, possibly because of a read error. In DNA form, the CDR3 reads TGTGCCAGCACTCCATCGGCAGGACTAGGATCACACTTC. Its protein product is CASTPSAGLGSHF. The gene calls are TRBV6-5 and TRBJ2-5; TRBD2 agrees at 7 bases. This CDR3 region has 13 residues. Germline CDR1 MNHEY, CDR2 SVGAGI.

This chain connects TRBV19 to TRBJ1-2; TRBD1 matches at 7 bases. Germline loops: CDR1 LNHDA, CDR2 SQIVND (reference sequence). The V and J ends lost 7 bases and 4 bases, in that order; junction bases with no gene match: 15. This CDR3 spans 16 amino acids. Here the CDR3 reads CASTPTGTAGLYGYTF. The CDR3 DNA is TGTGCCAGTACTCCGACCGGGACAGCAGGGCTCTATGGCTACACCTTC.

The CDR3 is CSASSGYEQYF. The CDR3 DNA reads TGCAGTGCTAGTTCCGGTTACGAGCAGTACTTC. The V gene is TRBV20-1, the J gene TRBJ2-7, with D unresolved. The length of the CDR3 is 11 residues. From germline, CDR1 is DFQATT and CDR2 SNEGSKA (reference sequence). V dropped 3 bases and J dropped 4 bases, with 7 bases sitting between them.

This clone was found a few times. The CDR3 sequence is CASSYSEGQLKGYTF. DNA for the CDR3: TGTGCCAGCAGTTACTCGGAGGGACAGCTGAAAGGCTACACCTTC. The genes are TRBV6-2 or TRBV6-3 and TRBJ1-2, with 7 bases matching TRBD1. Trimming at V came to 0 bases and at J to 8 bases, leaving 9 bases not matched to a gene. The CDR3 length is 15 residues. Germline assignment: CDR1 MNHEY and CDR2 SVGEGT.